The T cell receptor (beta chain) described here comes from a study of T-cell reconstitution after alpha-beta-depleted transplantation in children (dated by TCRdb to the mid-2010s). Study-level background: T-cell immune reconstitution after TCRalphabeta/CD19-depleted allogeneic hematopoietic cell transplantation in children was quantitatively tracked in the study by means of TCR repertoire profiling.

A note on this clonotype: This receptor's antigen is unknown. Base qualities are missing; no much larger clone stands one base away.

CDR1 and CDR2 were assigned from the germline V gene (reference sequence) as DFQATT and SNEGSKA. A distance of 14 bases separates the germline ends of V and J, which lose 5 bases and 0 bases respectively. CDR3 length: 15 amino acids, cysteine to phenylalanine. Only the CDR3 part of the read is kept: 45 bases, read in frame from the first base. Library construction relied on PCR. The listed sequencing device is Illumina HiSeq 2500. TCR library preparation used molecular barcoding, with unique molecular identifiers applied to normalize quantification of the TCRbeta repertoire. The public reads were reanalyzed by TCRdb: fastp trimming at Q25, MiXCR alignment, in-frame beta chains only. Rows matching on CDR3 protein sequence are summarized as one entry with the most common DNA and genes. The sample table contains about 610,000 distinct CDR3 sequences; only one count was recorded for about 10% of them. The biggest ten clones account for about 4.3% of the sample.

The chain is made from TRBV20-1 and TRBJ2-1; the D gene is perhaps TRBD2, on 6 matching bases. Material: PBMCs from the stem cell graft donor, obtained from the stem cell graft. This TCR was sampled from a human donor who donated a stem cell graft to a child with acute myeloid leukemia. In nucleotide form, the sequence is TGCAGTGCTCTCCGACTCGGGAGCTCCTACAATGAGCAGTTCTTC. Translation gives CSALRLGSSYNEQFF.